The 27 T cell receptor beta chains below were found in one sample sequenced in a study of graft-versus-host responses after intestinal transplantation. These receptors' antigens are unknown. Measured with immunoSEQ multiplex PCR; TCRdb has only the in-frame clones, and not every one. Of over 85,000 clones listed, roughly 95% were seen once; the top ten hold about 0.51%. The sample in question was unstimulated CD8+ T cells sorted from spleen or lymph node cells, obtained before intestinal transplant. The receptors originated from a human donor who received an intestinal transplant.

J is TRBJ2-1 and V is TRBV18; possible D gene TRBD2, 6 bases. Germline V gene data show CDR1 as KGHSH and CDR2 as LQKENI. The germline V and J ends were trimmed by 4 bases and 5 bases, with 24 bases remaining between them. This CDR3 comprises 18 residues. The DNA of the CDR3 is TGTGCCAGCTCACAAACCCCTCGTGCCGGGAGATCTAACAATGAGCAGTTCTTC. The encoded protein is CASSQTPRAGRSNNEQFF.

This chain connects TRBV2 to TRBJ1-1, with D possibly being TRBD1 (6 bases). This CDR3 is 14 amino acids long. V gave up 0 bases and J gave up 4 bases, with 9 bases separating them. Germline V gene data show CDR1 as SNHLY and CDR2 as FYNNEI. The CDR3 region is CASSEAGGLTEAFF. CDR3 nucleotide sequence: TGTGCCAGCAGTGAAGCAGGGGGTCTCACTGAAGCTTTCTTT.

The V and J genes are TRBV6-5 and TRBJ1-2, with TRBD1 as a possible D gene (5 bases). The CDR3 consists of 14 residues. CDR1 MNHEY and CDR2 SVGAGI come from the germline V gene. Trimming shortened V by 5 bases and J by 6 bases, and 16 bases separated the two germline ends. Here the CDR3 DNA reads TGTGCCAGCAGTCAGGGTCGAGGAGGAAATGGCTACACCTTC. The encoded protein is CASSQGRGGNGYTF.

The chain couples TRBV14 to TRBJ2-1, with 12 bases aligning to TRBD2. Germline trimming cut 7 bases from V and 4 bases from J; bases unmatched to any gene: 5. Germline V gives CDR1 SGHDN, CDR2 FVKESK. This CDR3 has 15 amino acids. DNA for the CDR3: TGTGCCAGCACTGACGGACTAGCGGGATACAATGAGCAGTTCTTC. Its protein product is CASTDGLAGYNEQFF.

The CDR3 DNA is TGTGCCAGCAGTGTGGGGGGGTTCTCCTACGAGCAGTACTTC. Translated, it gives CASSVGGFSYEQYF. The chain is built from TRBV6-1 and TRBJ2-7; 7 bases agree with TRBD2. There are 14 residues in the CDR3. Germline trimming cut 4 bases from V and 0 bases from J; bases unmatched to any gene: 3. From germline, CDR1 is MNHNS and CDR2 SASEGT.

The chain has TRBV5-4 and TRBJ1-1; maybe TRBD1 (5 bases). This CDR3 comprises 12 residues. The germline V gene has CDR1 SGHNT and CDR2 YYREEE (reference sequence). Trimming took off 4 bases at V and 7 bases at J, with 11 bases between the two ends. As DNA, the CDR3 is TGTGCCAGCAGCCAAATCGACAGTGAAGCTTTCTTT. It yields the protein CASSQIDSEAFF.

The chain uses TRBV19 and TRBJ1-5; D not certain. Germline lookup yields CDR1 LNHDA and CDR2 SQIVND (reference sequence). The CDR3 length is 12 residues. Trimming took off 1 base at V and 13 bases at J, with 11 bases between the two ends. The CDR3 is CASSIGAGLQHF. The CDR3 DNA is TGTGCCAGTAGTATAGGGGCAGGTCTGCAGCATTTT.

The CDR3, as DNA: TGTGCCAGCAGTGAGGGGACTAGCGGGAGGAATGAGCAGTTCTTC. Translating gives CASSEGTSGRNEQFF. The chain has TRBV27 and TRBJ2-1, with TRBD2 matching over 15 bases. Per the germline V gene, CDR1 is MNHEY and CDR2 is SMNVEV (reference sequence). The CDR3 is 15 residues long. V gave up 5 bases and J gave up 7 bases; unmatched junction bases: 3.

This clone turned up a few times. An end of the junction does not agree with germline; a read error may underlie this. Other DNA sequences in the sample encode the same CDR3. The chain combines TRBV2 with TRBJ2-7, with TRBD2 as a possible D gene (6 bases). Per the germline V gene, CDR1 is SNHLY and CDR2 is FYNNEI. This CDR3 has 13 residues. In DNA form, the CDR3 reads TGTGCCTGCAGGCGCGGGACGGCATACGAGCAGTACTTC. Its translation: CACRRGTAYEQYF.

The chain uses TRBV27 and TRBJ2-4; D is perhaps TRBD1 (7 bases). Germline CDR1 MNHEY, CDR2 SMNVEV (reference sequence). V lost 5 bases, J lost 4 bases, and 21 bases lay in between. The CDR3 totals 17 residues. CDR3 in amino acids: CASSHRRGREPKNIQYF. CDR3 bases: TGTGCCAGCAGTCACCGTAGGGGGCGGGAACCGAAAAACATTCAGTACTTC.

The V and J genes are TRBV6-5 and TRBJ2-7; 7 bases agree with TRBD2. CDR3 length equals 14 residues. Germline CDR1 is MNHEY and CDR2 is SVGAGI. V lost 2 bases, J lost 1 base, and 2 bases stayed unmatched. The CDR3 coding sequence is TGTGCCAGCAGTTACGCTAGCGGATCCTACGAGCAGTACTTC. Amino acids: CASSYASGSYEQYF.

The V and J genes are TRBV5-6 and TRBJ1-2; 9 bases are shared with TRBD1. V lost 2 bases to trimming and J lost 1 base; unmatched junction nucleotides: 6. The CDR3 runs 16 residues. Germline CDR1 is SGHDT and CDR2 is YYEEEE. The CDR3 DNA sequence: TGTGCCAGCAGCTTAGGACAGGGGCTGAGTAACTATGGCTACACCTTC. Residues: CASSLGQGLSNYGYTF.

The chain combines TRBV10-3 with TRBJ2-7; perhaps TRBD1 as D (6 bases). The ends were cut back, 3 bases at V and 2 bases at J, with 17 bases in the middle. Germline V lookup: CDR1 ENHRY, CDR2 SYGVKD. This CDR3 spans 16 amino acids. The CDR3 DNA follows: TGTGCCATCAGTGAACCCCAGGGGATCGGCCCCTACGAGCAGTACTTC. This gives the protein CAISEPQGIGPYEQYF.

The chain combines TRBV2 with TRBJ1-5; the D gene is possibly TRBD1 (6 bases). Germline loops: CDR1 SNHLY, CDR2 FYNNEI. The CDR3 consists of 14 residues. The V end was cut by 5 bases, the J end by 4 bases, with 12 bases between. The CDR3 bases are TGTGCCAGCAGTCCGGGACAAGTGAATCAGCCCCAGCATTTT. Residues: CASSPGQVNQPQHF.

This clone appeared once. This chain joins TRBV15 and TRBJ2-5; D might be TRBD2 (5 bases). Trimming pared 3 bases from V and 3 bases from J, leaving 11 bases between. The CDR3 is 14 amino acids. Germline CDR1 LNHNV, CDR2 YYDKDF (reference sequence). The CDR3 DNA sequence: TGTGCCACCAGCAGGGTCTTCGGGGAAGAGACCCAGTACTTC. It is translated as CATSRVFGEETQYF.

Worth noting for this clone: Other DNA sequences in this specimen translate into the identical CDR3. The chain couples TRBV15 to TRBJ2-2; unclear D gene. Germline V lookup: CDR1 LNHNV, CDR2 YYDKDF (reference sequence). CDR3 length: 12 amino acids. V was pared by 9 bases and J by 6 bases, with 11 bases between. The CDR3: CATSSESGELFF. The DNA of the CDR3 is TGTGCCACGAGTTCAGAATCCGGGGAGCTGTTTTTT.

This clone has only a few counts. J is TRBJ1-2 and V is TRBV6-5; 7 nucleotides agree with TRBD1. V lost 0 bases and J lost 5; bases outside the gene matches: 6. Germline lookup yields CDR1 MNHEY and CDR2 SVGAGI. The CDR3 runs 15 residues. In DNA form, the CDR3 reads TGTGCCAGCAGTTACTCGGACAGGATGGAATATGGCTACACCTTC. It codes for CASSYSDRMEYGYTF.

For the CDR3, the DNA is TGCGCCAGCAGTGACCCCTTTACTGGCACAGATACGCAGTATTTT. Amino acids: CASSDPFTGTDTQYF. The chain carries TRBV10-1 and TRBJ2-3; D is unresolved. The V end lost 3 bases, the J end lost 1 base, and 11 bases lay between the germline ends. The germline gives CDR1 WNHNN, CDR2 SYGVQD (reference sequence). The length of the CDR3 is 15 residues.

The chain combines TRBV7-3 with TRBJ2-2; 9 positions agree with TRBD2. Per the germline V gene, CDR1 is SGHTA and CDR2 is FQGTGA. The CDR3 sequence is 16 residues long. J gave up 8 bases and V 1 base, and 8 bases lay outside the gene matches. CDR3 nucleotide sequence: TGTGCCAGCAGCTTAAGGTCTAGCGGGATGAAGGGGGAGCTGTTTTTT. Translation: CASSLRSSGMKGELFF.

The CDR3 DNA follows: TGCGCCAGCAGCCACCCTAGCGGGGTCTACAATGAGCAGTTCTTC. Protein product: CASSHPSGVYNEQFF. The chain uses TRBV4-1 and TRBJ2-1; 9 nucleotides line up with TRBD2. V shed 3 bases, J shed 3 bases, and the junction held 3 bases outside the gene matches. This CDR3 region has 15 residues. The germline V gene has CDR1 MGHRA and CDR2 YSYEKL.

V usage is TRBV30 and J usage is TRBJ1-1; TRBD1 is a possible D gene (5 bases). Deletions cut 0 bases from V and 2 bases from J, with 19 bases between. From germline, CDR1 is GTSNPN and CDR2 SVGIG (reference sequence). This CDR3 is 17 amino acids long. CDR3 amino acids: CAWSVRRFEGTNTEAFF. CDR3 coding DNA: TGTGCCTGGAGTGTAAGGCGCTTTGAGGGGACTAACACTGAAGCTTTCTTT.

The J gene is TRBJ2-1, the V gene TRBV4-1, with TRBD2 matching over 7 bases. The CDR3 covers 15 residues. Trimming removed 7 bases from V and 9 bases from J; junction bases left unmatched: 15. Germline V CDR1 and CDR2: MGHRA, YSYEKL. CDR3 nucleotide sequence: TGCGCCAGCAATTGGGAAGGACTAGAGGCTGGTGAGCAGTTCTTC. It yields the protein CASNWEGLEAGEQFF.

This rearrangement joins TRBV6-1 to TRBJ2-5; D remains ambiguous. The V gene's germline CDR1 is MNHNS and CDR2 SASEGT. CDR3 length equals 13 residues. Trimming took 5 bases from V and 3 from J, leaving 10 bases between them. The CDR3 region has the DNA TGTGCCAGCAGTAGCCGGGTAGAAGAGACCCAGTACTTC. This translates into CASSSRVEETQYF.

The J gene is TRBJ2-2, the V gene TRBV7-9; 7 nucleotides agree with TRBD2. V lost 5 bases and J lost 6; bases outside the gene matches: 18. There are 18 residues in the CDR3. CDR1 is SEHNR, CDR2 FQNEAQ, per germline (reference sequence). CDR3 amino acids: CASSHQFGAGSGPGELFF. The CDR3, as DNA: TGTGCCAGCAGCCACCAGTTTGGAGCGGGAAGTGGGCCCGGGGAGCTGTTTTTT.

The chain couples TRBV5-8 to TRBJ1-1, with D unclear. The CDR3 has 12 amino acids. The germline V gene encodes CDR1 SGHTS and CDR2 YDEGEE. V was shortened by 3 bases and J by 3 bases, with 6 bases between the two germline ends. The CDR3 DNA reads TGTGCCAGCAGCTCCGGTTACACTGAAGCTTTCTTT. This sequence encodes CASSSGYTEAFF.

This clone was detected only once. The chain has TRBV5-1 and TRBJ2-3; a possible D gene is TRBD2 (5 bases). CDR1 is SGHRS, CDR2 YFSETQ, per germline. CDR3 size: 15 residues. The V end lost 1 base, the J end lost 4 bases, and 13 bases lay between the germline ends. The CDR3 DNA follows: TGCGCCAGCAGCTTGAGTCGGGAAGGGTCAGATACGCAGTATTTT. This encodes CASSLSREGSDTQYF.

The CDR3 DNA follows: TGTGCCAGCAGCTTTCGGGGGGACGCCCACGAGCAGTACTTC. This translates into CASSFRGDAHEQYF. The J gene is TRBJ2-7, the V gene TRBV5-5; 7 bases are shared with TRBD2. There are 14 residues in the CDR3. Trimming removed 2 bases from V and 5 bases from J; junction bases left unmatched: 7. The V gene's germline CDR1 is SGHKS and CDR2 YYEKEE (reference sequence).